This T cell receptor beta chain derives from a study of blood T cell repertoires in COVID-19 (dated by TCRdb to the early 2020s). Study-wide context: Samples covering the acute and convalescent phases of COVID-19 were provided by collaborators in the United States, Italy and Spain. The samples were drawn from the first 160 participants of the ongoing ImmuneRACE study and from more than 1,000 subjects provided by 6 global collaborators. The repertoires were released in a freely available public database meant as a resource for research on the immune response to SARS-CoV-2. The prospective study material was composed of cDNA or gDNA derived from T cells, B-cell-depleted T cells, or PBMCs. Subjects who had been exposed to COVID-19, were actively infected with it, or had recovered from it provided the deeply sampled blood TCRbeta repertoires that made up the dataset. Where HLA class I and class II types were available, the types were taken from metadata supplied by the sample provider, not from assay-based typing. Sample metadata almost always included a de-identified subject ID, COVID-19 status, age in years and sex.

Details on this clone: The antigen it binds to is not known. There are no base qualities to consult, and no much larger clone falls within one base.

The immunoSEQ Assay, a bias-controlled multiplex PCR, was used to amplify TCRbeta CDR3 regions from genomic DNA. The study's own analysis went as follows. The number of nucleated cells in each sample was estimated from the amplification of reference gene primers within the assay. To quantify the absolute abundance of each unique TCRbeta CDR3 rearrangement, sequence reads were collapsed and filtered. Productive Simpson clonality was computed per sample as the square root of Simpson's diversity index over productive rearrangements. TCRdb took over this immuneACCESS table, retaining in-frame rearrangements with V and J assigned. Such tables are incomplete; in checked studies, under half of the missing clones stem from an unresolved V gene, and the remainder is unexplained. V and J calls and clone size are copied from that table; D and trimming were computed from the DNA. The sample profile shows some 200,000 clones; approximately 85% of them were found once. Approximately 8.9% of the sample belongs to the ten largest clones.

Each collaborating institution followed its own protocols to collect whole blood in K2EDTA tubes. Collaborator samples were shipped for TCRbeta analysis as frozen whole blood, isolated PBMCs, or DNA extracted from either sample type. On the study overall, not on this receptor specifically: How much clinical and demographic metadata was included differed by source and by participant, and the metadata was provided uncurated.

This sequence originates from an older woman with acute or convalescent COVID-19. Input material: peripheral blood.

The encoded CDR3 is CASRGVGSYNEQFF. Here is the DNA: TGTGCCAGCAGGGGAGTCGGCTCCTACAATGAGCAGTTCTTC. This sequence uses TRBV2 and TRBJ2-1; matching of 5 bases hints at TRBD2 as the D gene. Reading the germline V gene gives CDR1 SNHLY and CDR2 FYNNEI. The cysteine opens and the phenylalanine closes a CDR3 of 14 amino acids. The CDR3 DNA has 42 bases and is translated from base 1. Trimming at the junction amounts to 6 bases on V and 0 bases on J, and the germline ends lie 9 bases apart.